The T cell receptor (beta chain) under discussion was sequenced for a study of T cell responses to AZD1222 COVID-19 vaccine (dated by TCRdb to the early 2020s). With respect to the entire study: TCR sequencing was performed for 230 to 250 trial participants, of whom about 200 were given two doses of AZD1222 and about 25 were given two doses of MenACWY control vaccine. Trial participants were enrolled by age into 18-55, 56-69 and 70-plus year subgroups, with roughly 150, 30 and 60 TCR-sequenced participants respectively.

Study-wide findings and limitations: After two AZD1222 doses, spike-specific TCR breadth and depth were significantly higher than at day 0 and than in MenACWY recipients. Epitopes outside the regions mutated in the B.1.351 and B.1.1.7 variants were reportedly recognized by nearly half of the unique spike-specific TCRs. In the small 56-69-year group, the increase in depth fell short of significance, most likely because of low power. Participants were mostly white British, with more females than males. The authors suggested clonal diversity may have been underestimated. No day 14 peak-response samples were available, so repertoires were characterized only after the peak T cell response. Conclusions about previously exposed vaccinees are limited, since just five or six AZD1222 recipients were seropositive for SARS-CoV-2 at baseline. The vaccine-associated CD4 TCRs covered the entire spike protein, and the dominant responses fell in regions 160-218 and 743-854.

The CDR3 runs 13 residues from the cysteine to the phenylalanine. Only the CDR3 DNA is retained, 39 bases long and in frame from the first base. V lost 6 bases and J lost 5 bases; the stretch between them is 14 bases long. The CDR3 regions of human TCRbeta chains were analyzed by immunosequencing. The study's processing was this. Repertoire TCRs were checked for matches against a reference library of SARS-CoV-2-specific TCRs that had been generated using the MIRA antigen-specificity platform. Breadth was defined as the fraction of unique TCRs that were SARS-CoV-2-associated. Depth was defined as the fraction of total T cells that were SARS-CoV-2-associated. Using the MIRA data, every spike-specific TCR was mapped to the spike region that the TCR reacted to and assigned to either a CD4 or a CD8 class. Log10-transformed breadth and depth values were compared by one-way ANOVA with Sidak's multiple comparisons tests. TCRdb obtained this table from immuneACCESS and retained in-frame rearrangements with V and J assigned. These tables miss some clones; where compared with another copy, unresolved V genes account for less than half of the shortfall, and the remainder is unexplained. V, J and clone size were drawn from that table, and D and trimming were deduced from the DNA. For this sample the table gives around 160,000 clones, of which 94% were detected only once. Just over 5% of the sample is taken by the ten largest.

Remarks on this clone: There is no known antigen for this receptor. The input lacks base qualities; no much larger clone sits a single base away.

The sample's time point label, in plain terms: about 28 days (+/-7) after the second vaccine dose. Because spike-specific TCR depth and breadth did not differ between the two schedules, AZD1222 recipients who got a second dose at roughly 4 weeks were pooled with those who got a second dose at roughly 12 weeks. The vaccinee samples were drawn from two UK trials, COV001 and COV002, one of which was a single-blind randomized controlled phase 2/3 trial testing AZD1222 (ChAdOx1 nCoV-19) in healthy adults. For TCRbeta chain sequencing, PBMC samples were collected from trial participants at day 0 and at day 28 after the second dose.

This sequence was found in an adult who received the AZD1222 COVID-19 vaccine. This specimen consisted of peripheral blood, obtained 28 days after the second AZD1222 dose. Recombination joined TRBV12-3 or TRBV12-4 with TRBJ2-7, with the D gene too uncertain to name. The sequence in DNA is TGTGCCAGCAGCATCCAAGCCGGTAACGAGCAGTACTTC. This codes for CASSIQAGNEQYF.